One sample yielded the 30 T cell receptor beta chains listed below, sequenced in a study of patients and donors after allogeneic stem cell transplantation. TCRdb re-derived calls from the RT-PCR reads in MiXCR, one entry per CDR3 protein. The sample consists of 200,000 to 250,000 distinct CDR3 sequences, over 12% of them appearing once. Sequenced material: blood, either unsorted or a sorted T cell fraction (not recorded which). The receptors stem from a human donor who was either an allogeneic HSCT recipient or a stem cell or donor lymphocyte infusion donor (not recorded which). It is not recorded whose cells these are; they may come from a transplant donor.

This clonotype came up many times. The genes are TRBV5-6 and TRBJ2-1, with no clear D. The germline V gene has CDR1 SGHDT and CDR2 YYEEEE. V gave up 4 bases and J gave up 8 bases, with 7 bases separating them. CDR3 length: 11 amino acids. CDR3 residues: CASSREYEQFF. The CDR3 DNA is TGTGCCAGCAGCCGAGAATATGAGCAGTTCTTC.

The chain recombines TRBV20-1 with TRBJ2-5; maybe TRBD2 (5 bases). The CDR3 extends over 13 amino acids. Germline V gene data show CDR1 as DFQATT and CDR2 as SNEGSKA (reference sequence). V gave up 5 bases and J gave up 4 bases, with 14 bases separating them. CDR3 sequence (DNA): TGCAGTGCTCTAAATGAGGGAGCAGAGACCCAGTACTTC. Amino acid sequence: CSALNEGAETQYF.

This clonotype was counted at least ten times. The V gene is TRBV20-1, the J gene TRBJ2-1; D is unresolved. This CDR3 has 15 residues. Deletions cut 0 bases from V and 6 bases from J, with 15 bases between. Germline V gives CDR1 DFQATT, CDR2 SNEGSKA (reference sequence). The CDR3 loop is CSARDRTPQVNEQFF. Here the CDR3 DNA reads TGCAGTGCTAGAGATCGGACCCCGCAGGTCAATGAGCAGTTCTTC.

The chain combines TRBV20-1 with TRBJ2-3; 7 nucleotides align to TRBD2. Germline-derived CDR1 and CDR2 are DFQATT and SNEGSKA (reference sequence). This CDR3 comprises 14 residues. After removal of 3 bases from V and 0 bases from J, the junction contained 3 bases not matched to a gene. CDR3 sequence (DNA): TGCAGTGCTAGCACTAGCGAAAGCACAGATACGCAGTATTTT. Its translation is CSASTSESTDTQYF.

The chain joins TRBV5-1 to TRBJ2-1; no clear D. There are 16 residues in the CDR3. Between the trimmed V and J ends, which lost 1 base and 0 bases, there was a span of 11 bases. Germline lookup yields CDR1 SGHRS and CDR2 YFSETQ. This CDR3 reads CASSLLIESSYNEQFF. For the CDR3, the DNA is TGCGCCAGCAGCTTGTTAATCGAAAGCTCCTACAATGAGCAGTTCTTC.

This clonotype came up a few times. The CDR3 here is CASSVVGKGGNEQFF. CDR3 coding DNA: TGTGCCAGCAGTGTCGTCGGAAAGGGGGGAAATGAGCAGTTCTTC. The chain has TRBV2 and TRBJ2-1, with D possibly called TRBD1 or TRBD2 (6 bases each). CDR3 length: 15 amino acids. Germline CDR1 and CDR2: SNHLY and FYNNEI. The germline V and J ends were trimmed by 4 bases and 7 bases, with 17 bases remaining between them.

This clonotype was counted many times. The chain recombines TRBV9 with TRBJ2-6; D not resolved. Germline V gene data show CDR1 as SGDLS and CDR2 as YYNGEE. The V gene lost 0 bases and the J gene lost 3 bases, with 4 bases spanning the gap. The CDR3 loop spans 14 amino acids. The CDR3 DNA reads as TGTGCCAGCAGCGTAGGAGGTGGGGCCAACGTCCTGACTTTC. It specifies CASSVGGGANVLTF.

This clonotype has ten or more counts. The chain is built from TRBV11-2 and TRBJ2-7; TRBD2 agrees at 11 bases. The junction had 13 bases not matched to a gene; V was cut back by 1 base and J by 5 bases. The germline V gene has CDR1 SGHAT and CDR2 FQNNGV. The CDR3 spans 18 residues. CDR3 sequence (DNA): TGTGCCAGCAGCTTAGGGAGACCCGTAGCGGGGGGGCCCCACGAGCAGTACTTC. Its translation is CASSLGRPVAGGPHEQYF.

This chain uses TRBV7-2 with TRBJ2-1; D may be TRBD2 (5 bases). Deletions cut 5 bases from V and 7 bases from J, with 18 bases between. This CDR3 comprises 15 residues. Germline V gives CDR1 SGHTA, CDR2 FQGNSA. The CDR3 DNA reads TGTGCCAGCAGCCAAGAATTCGGACGGGGAAATGAGCAGTTCTTC. The encoded protein is CASSQEFGRGNEQFF.

This clonotype was observed a few times. The genes are TRBV25-1 and TRBJ1-1, with TRBD1 as a possible D gene (5 bases). This CDR3 region has 17 residues. CDR1 and CDR2 from the germline V gene are MGHDK and SYGVNS. Trimming removed 0 bases from V and 4 bases from J, with 18 bases in between. The CDR3 sequence is CASSEYPGRNGGTEAFF. The CDR3 bases are TGTGCCAGCAGTGAATATCCCGGCCGCAACGGGGGCACTGAAGCTTTCTTT.

The chain uses TRBV9 and TRBJ2-7; D is unresolved. The germline V gene has CDR1 SGDLS and CDR2 YYNGEE. The CDR3 contains 13 residues. V was pared by 0 bases and J by 2 bases, with 6 bases between. DNA for the CDR3: TGTGCCAGCAGCGTAGGCGGCACCTACGAGCAGTACTTC. Translated: CASSVGGTYEQYF.

The chain has TRBV19 and TRBJ1-5; D is ambiguous. Trimming pared 8 bases from V and 2 bases from J, leaving 16 bases between. Germline CDR1 LNHDA, CDR2 SQIVND (reference sequence). CDR3 size: 15 residues. The CDR3 here is CASSATLEGNQPQHF. Here the CDR3 DNA reads TGTGCCAGTTCTGCGACCCTCGAGGGCAATCAGCCCCAGCATTTT.

This clonotype was seen ten or more times. The chain links TRBV12-3 or TRBV12-4 to TRBJ2-3, with D possibly matching TRBD2 (6 bases). The CDR3 covers 13 residues. The V end was cut by 6 bases, the J end by 4 bases, with 11 bases between. The CDR3 is CASSPGGADTQYF. The CDR3 nucleotides are TGTGCCAGCAGCCCCGGAGGGGCAGATACGCAGTATTTT.

The chain recombines TRBV19 with TRBJ1-3; D remains ambiguous. This CDR3 has 14 amino acids. Trimming cost V 3 bases and J 0 bases, with 6 bases left between them. The germline gives CDR1 LNHDA, CDR2 SQIVND (reference sequence). The CDR3 nucleotides read TGTGCCAGTAGTATCGGTATCTCTGGAAACACCATATATTTT. Translating it yields CASSIGISGNTIYF.

In its sample, this clonotype was seen a few times. This rearrangement joins TRBV6-2 or TRBV6-3 to TRBJ2-1, with TRBD2 matching over 8 bases. V was clipped by 2 bases and J by 9 bases; unmatched bases: 9. Germline V CDR1 and CDR2: MNHEY, SVGEGT. There are 15 residues in the CDR3. The CDR3 sequence: CASSYPGGGTGEQFF. The CDR3, as DNA: TGTGCCAGCAGTTACCCTGGCGGGGGGACCGGTGAGCAGTTCTTC.

This clonotype was seen ten or more times. The rearrangement uses TRBV12-3 or TRBV12-4 and TRBJ2-3; TRBD2 aligns across 7 bases. Trimming cost V 5 bases and J 6 bases; bases outside gene matches: 17. This CDR3 has 17 amino acids. Here the CDR3 reads CASSAPRRTRRWDTQYF. The CDR3 region has the DNA TGTGCCAGCAGTGCCCCGCGCCGGACTAGGCGGTGGGATACGCAGTATTTT.

This clonotype was picked up many times. V is TRBV5-1 and J is TRBJ2-1; D remains ambiguous. This CDR3 comprises 13 residues. Germline V gene data show CDR1 as SGHRS and CDR2 as YFSETQ. Trimming removed 0 bases from V and 5 bases from J, with 6 bases in between. In DNA form, the CDR3 reads TGCGCCAGCAGCTTGGTAGGTGACAATGAGCAGTTCTTC. This sequence encodes CASSLVGDNEQFF.

Many counts were recorded for this clonotype. The gene calls are TRBV7-3 and TRBJ2-2; D might be TRBD1 (5 bases). V dropped 5 bases and J dropped 2 bases, with 15 bases sitting between them. The germline V gene has CDR1 SGHTA and CDR2 FQGTGA. The CDR3 totals 16 residues. For the CDR3, the DNA is TGTGCCAGCAGCAGAACAGGCTTTTACAACACCGGGGAGCTGTTTTTT. It translates to CASSRTGFYNTGELFF.

This clonotype has a count of ten or more. V usage is TRBV5-1 and J usage is TRBJ2-5; 8 nucleotides match TRBD1. The germline V gene encodes CDR1 SGHRS and CDR2 YFSETQ. The CDR3 consists of 14 residues. V lost 3 bases to trimming and J lost 1 base; unmatched junction nucleotides: 2. The CDR3 DNA sequence: TGCGCCAGCAGCTGGGGGACAGGCCAAGAGACCCAGTACTTC. Translated, it gives CASSWGTGQETQYF.

This clonotype was counted a few times. The V gene is TRBV18, the J gene TRBJ1-2; TRBD1 matches at 9 bases. The V segment lost 3 bases and the J segment 4 bases; nucleotides outside the gene matches: 6. The CDR3 totals 15 residues. Looked up from germline, CDR1 is KGHSH and CDR2 is LQKENI. The CDR3 is CASSPDRGHLYGYTF. DNA for the CDR3: TGTGCCAGCTCACCGGACAGGGGCCACCTCTATGGCTACACCTTC.

This clonotype has a handful of counts. V is TRBV18 and J is TRBJ2-7; 9 bases map to TRBD1. Germline lookup yields CDR1 KGHSH and CDR2 LQKENI. The CDR3 contains 16 residues. Losses at the gene ends were 6 bases for V and 5 bases for J; bases not matched to a gene: 14. The CDR3 loop is CASSPPARQGGNEQYF. The CDR3 DNA follows: TGTGCCAGCTCCCCTCCGGCGCGACAGGGGGGGAACGAGCAGTACTTC.

The V gene is TRBV7-3, the J gene TRBJ2-6, with a possible D match to TRBD1 (6 bases). Trimming stripped 6 bases from V and 2 bases from J, with 11 bases between. Germline CDR1 is SGHTA and CDR2 is FQGTGA. CDR3 length: 15 residues. As DNA, the CDR3 is TGTGCCAGCAGACCCTCAGGGGCTGGGGCCAACGTCCTGACTTTC. This encodes CASRPSGAGANVLTF.

V usage is TRBV28 and J usage is TRBJ2-5; D not resolved. The CDR3 has 12 residues. Germline assignment: CDR1 MDHEN and CDR2 SYDVKM. V was cut by 7 bases and J by 4 bases, with 10 bases left in between. CDR3 coding DNA: TGTGCCAGCACTAATATTTTAGAGACCCAGTACTTC. Residues: CASTNILETQYF.

The rearrangement uses TRBV10-3 and TRBJ2-7; 11 nucleotides agree with TRBD2. This CDR3 is built from 19 residues. With 6 bases clipped from V and 3 bases from J, the junction kept 19 bases outside the gene matches. CDR1 is ENHRY and CDR2 is SYGVKD in the germline V gene. The DNA of the CDR3 is TGTGCCATCAGCGCTATAGGGGCCGGGACCGGGACTAGCGGCTACGAGCAGTACTTC. This gives the protein CAISAIGAGTGTSGYEQYF.

There are many counts of this clonotype. The chain employs TRBV25-1 and TRBJ1-2; 7 bases map to TRBD1. The V gene end was trimmed by 5 bases and the J gene end by 4 bases; junction bases not matched to a gene: 13. Germline V CDR1 and CDR2: MGHDK, SYGVNS. CDR3 size: 16 residues. The CDR3 DNA is TGTGCCAGCAGTTACTCCGGGACAGCCTCTTCCTATGGCTACACCTTC. This gives the protein CASSYSGTASSYGYTF.

This clonotype was counted between two and nine times. The V call is TRBV2, the J call TRBJ2-7; 14 bases map to TRBD2. This CDR3 has 14 amino acids. V lost 10 bases, J lost 10 bases, and 12 bases stayed unmatched. Germline V gene lookup returns CDR1 SNHLY and CDR2 FYNNEI. The CDR3 nucleotides read TGTGCCACCATGGAAAAGGGACTAGCGGGGGCCCAGTACTTC. Its translation: CATMEKGLAGAQYF.

This clonotype was counted at least ten times. V and J are TRBV12-3 or TRBV12-4 and TRBJ2-1, with no clear D. Trimming took 1 base from V and 3 from J, leaving 4 bases between them. CDR3 size: 13 residues. CDR3 sequence (DNA): TGTGCCAGCAGTTTAGTGAGCTACAATGAGCAGTTCTTC. Translating it yields CASSLVSYNEQFF.

CDR3 in amino acids: CASSQQEVRETQYF. CDR3 DNA sequence: TGTGCCAGCAGCCAACAAGAGGTCAGGGAGACCCAGTACTTC. The V call is TRBV5-5, the J call TRBJ2-5; D call uncertain. The CDR3 is made up of 14 amino acids. Trimming cost V 4 bases and J 5 bases, with 15 bases left between them. From germline, CDR1 is SGHKS and CDR2 YYEKEE (reference sequence).

This clonotype has more than one count but fewer than ten. V is TRBV5-6 and J is TRBJ1-4; 7 bases agree with TRBD1. Germline V CDR1 and CDR2: SGHDT, YYEEEE. V was pared by 0 bases and J by 5 bases, with 4 bases of the junction left unmatched. CDR3 length equals 15 residues. The CDR3 spells CASSLGVRGNEKLFF. The CDR3 nucleotides are TGTGCCAGCAGCTTGGGGGTCAGGGGGAATGAAAAACTGTTTTTT.

This clonotype was detected only a few times. The chain is built from TRBV5-8 and TRBJ1-5; D is unclear. The CDR3 loop spans 11 amino acids. CDR1 and CDR2 (germline): SGHTS, YDEGEE. V was cut by 5 bases and J by 9 bases, with 9 bases left in between. The CDR3 region is CASSSLGPQHF. The CDR3 nucleotides are TGTGCCAGCAGTTCCCTCGGGCCCCAGCATTTT.